This entry describes one T cell receptor (beta chain). Its antigen is undetermined. The CDR3 sequence is 14 residues long. Germline V gene sequence: CDR1 MGHRA, CDR2 YSYEKL. The V end was cut by 6 bases, the J end by 1 base, with 10 bases between. This sample is drawn from a study of beta chain features in type 1 diabetes. The wider study: Healthy donors, compared against patients, showed similar age, gender and cell yields. Summed over all samples, the examined sorted cells came to more than 85 million.

The collection from each donor was one heparinised blood draw averaging about 116 mL. Findings of the study overall: There was a moderate but significant shortening of TCRB CDR3s in all four CD4+ subsets of Type 1 diabetes patients.

Of the isolated RNA, all was reverse transcribed, and so the sequenced material was expressed TCRB transcripts. Naive, central memory and regulatory T cell samples produced a mean of approximately 4 million reads. The data were produced by immunoSEQ multiplex PCR, yet TCRdb's version contains in-frame clones alone and is incomplete. This table has around 250,000 clones, 14% appearing once. The J gene is TRBJ1-5, the V gene TRBV4-1, with D perhaps TRBD1 (6 bases). The origin of this receptor is a man aged 30-40 years with type 1 diabetes. The sample comprised naive CD4+ T cells from blood. The CDR3 DNA is TGCGCCAGCAGACAGCAGGGGAGCAATCAGCCCCAGCATTTT. Its protein product is CASRQQGSNQPQHF.